These 30 T cell receptor beta chains were all obtained from the same sample, sequenced in a study of cytomegalovirus exposure and HLA in healthy donors. The PCR was carried out with 60 Vbeta primers and 13 Jbeta primers. Sequenced by immunoSEQ multiplex PCR; TCRdb stores in-frame clones only, minus some. The data show about 160,000 clones, with approximately 81% seen just once and roughly 2.2% held by the top ten. Sequencing was carried out using PBMCs. The receptors were sampled from a young man in good health and CMV-seropositive.

The V and J genes are TRBV7-6 and TRBJ2-5; tentative D call: TRBD1 (6 bases). The DNA matches TRBJ2-7 better at its end, which makes the J call doubtful. CDR3 length: 13 residues. Germline CDR1 is SGHVS and CDR2 is FNYEAQ. The CDR3 DNA is TGTGCCAGCAGCTCGGACAGTACTTACGAGCAGTACTTC. Amino acids: CASSSDSTYEQYF.

The rearrangement joins TRBV7-2 to TRBJ2-7; 8 nucleotides align to TRBD2. Germline V gene data show CDR1 as SGHTA and CDR2 as FQGNSA. The CDR3 runs to 14 residues. The V and J ends lost 3 bases and 3 bases, in that order; junction bases with no gene match: 4. The DNA for the CDR3 is TGTGCCAGCAGCTTTAGCGGGGCTAGCTACGAGCAGTACTTC. Encoded protein: CASSFSGASYEQYF.

V and J are TRBV7-8 and TRBJ2-7; 8 bases align to TRBD2. This CDR3 region has 21 residues. Germline trimming cut 0 bases from V and 6 bases from J; bases unmatched to any gene: 25. Looked up from germline, CDR1 is SGHVS and CDR2 is FQNEAQ. The CDR3 DNA reads as TGTGCCAGCAGCTTAGCAAGTCTTGCAGCGCCTCGGGGGGGGGCCTTCCTCGAGCAGTACTTC. Translated, it gives CASSLASLAAPRGGAFLEQYF.

The V and J genes are TRBV21-1 and TRBJ2-7; TRBD1, the D gene given by the table, was not confirmed from the DNA. TRBV21-1 is a pseudogene segment. The CDR3 spans 14 residues. CDR3 sequence (DNA): TGTGCCAGCAGCGAAGAAGGGACAGTAAGGGAGCAGTACTTC. It is translated as CASSEEGTVREQYF.

This rearrangement joins TRBV9 to TRBJ2-1; 8 positions match TRBD2. The CDR3 extends over 17 amino acids. V lost 4 bases, J lost 0 bases, and 9 bases stayed unmatched. Germline V gene sequence: CDR1 SGDLS, CDR2 YYNGEE. The CDR3 DNA sequence: TGTGCCAGCAGCCCCCGGGGGGGCGAGACCTCCTACAATGAGCAGTTCTTC. Amino acids: CASSPRGGETSYNEQFF.

This chain joins TRBV5-1 and TRBJ1-1, with TRBD1 matching over 7 bases. V was pared by 4 bases and J by 4 bases, with 13 bases of the junction left unmatched. CDR1 is SGHRS and CDR2 is YFSETQ in the germline V gene. The CDR3 totals 16 residues. In nucleotides, the CDR3 is TGCGCCAGCAGCCCCGACCCTCGACAGGGAAGCACTGAAGCTTTCTTT. It codes for CASSPDPRQGSTEAFF.

The table lists this clone with a few counts. The J gene is TRBJ2-4, the V gene TRBV4-2, with 7 nucleotides matching TRBD2. Germline V lookup: CDR1 LGHNA, CDR2 YNFKEQ. This CDR3 contains 16 residues. Trimming removed 0 bases from V and 12 bases from J; junction bases left unmatched: 14. DNA of the CDR3: TGTGCCAGCAGCCAAGATCCGGCTAGCGGTTCGCACAGTCAGTACTTC. Translation: CASSQDPASGSHSQYF.

This rearrangement joins TRBV6-1 to TRBJ1-3; D is possibly TRBD1 (6 bases). The CDR3 consists of 14 residues. The ends were cut back, 6 bases at V and 2 bases at J, with 11 bases in the middle. Germline CDR1 is MNHNS and CDR2 is SASEGT. Here the CDR3 DNA reads TGTGCCAGCAGGGCAGGGGAAACTGGAAACACCATATATTTT. Its protein product is CASRAGETGNTIYF.

This chain connects TRBV7-3 to TRBJ1-1, with 9 positions matching TRBD1. The ends lost 6 bases at V and 4 bases at J; junction bases unmatched: 6. Per germline, CDR1 SGHTA and CDR2 FQGTGA. The length of the CDR3 is 14 residues. The CDR3 DNA reads as TGTGCCAGCAGACAACAGGGGGCCAGCACTGAAGCTTTCTTT. It is translated as CASRQQGASTEAFF.

The chain couples TRBV23-1 to TRBJ2-2, with a tentative D call TRBD2 (5 bases). TRBV23-1 is noted as an ORF with a role that remains uncertain. Trimming pared 3 bases from V and 6 bases from J, leaving 17 bases between. The CDR3 extends over 16 amino acids. The CDR3 sequence is CASSQRVTGSAGELFF. The CDR3 DNA is TGCGCCAGCAGTCAGCGGGTGACGGGGAGTGCCGGGGAGCTGTTTTTT.

This clone appeared once. The genes are TRBV4-3 and TRBJ2-3; D may be TRBD1 (5 bases). The germline CDR1 and CDR2 sequences are LGHNA and YSLEER. There are 14 residues in the CDR3. Trimming pared 4 bases from V and 6 bases from J, leaving 14 bases between. In nucleotides, the CDR3 is TGCGCCAGCAGCCCTCAAACAGGTTCCGATACGCAGTATTTT. This translates into CASSPQTGSDTQYF.

The rearrangement joins TRBV2 to TRBJ1-1; weak D call: TRBD1 (6 bases). The CDR3 has 15 amino acids. The ends were cut back, 6 bases at V and 2 bases at J, with 16 bases in the middle. Looked up from germline, CDR1 is SNHLY and CDR2 is FYNNEI. The CDR3 region is CASSPGHPTNTEAFF. In DNA, the CDR3 is TGTGCCAGCAGCCCGGGACACCCTACAAACACTGAAGCTTTCTTT.

This rearrangement joins TRBV7-7 to TRBJ1-1; TRBD1 matches at 9 bases. Germline V lookup: CDR1 SSHAT, CDR2 FNYEAQ (reference sequence). J was trimmed by 5 bases and V by 3 bases; bases with no gene match: 1. The CDR3 totals 13 residues. The CDR3 is CASSFDRGTEAFF. The CDR3 bases are TGTGCCAGCAGCTTTGACAGGGGGACTGAAGCTTTCTTT.

This rearrangement joins TRBV7-9 to TRBJ2-2; 8 bases line up with TRBD1. The CDR3 is made up of 16 amino acids. Germline V gene data show CDR1 as SEHNR and CDR2 as FQNEAQ (reference sequence). V trimming: 2 bases; J trimming: 1 base; junction bases outside the gene matches: 3. Here the CDR3 reads CASSLPGTGNTGELFF. CDR3 bases: TGTGCCAGCAGCTTACCCGGGACAGGGAACACCGGGGAGCTGTTTTTT. Complete variable domain (other parts from reference TRBV7-9 and TRBJ2-2): DTGVSQNPRHKITKRGQNVTFRCDPISEHNRLYWYRQTLGQGPEFLTYFQNEAQLEKSRLLSDRFSAERPKGSFSTLEIQRTEQGDSAMYLCASSLPGTGNTGELFFGEGSRLTVL.

The chain couples TRBV9 to TRBJ1-1; D possibly corresponds to TRBD1 (5 bases). Trimming stripped 3 bases from V and 3 bases from J, with 15 bases between. The CDR3 extends over 15 amino acids. Looked up from germline, CDR1 is SGDLS and CDR2 is YYNGEE. This CDR3 reads CASSATGGVYTEAFF. DNA for the CDR3: TGTGCCAGCAGCGCCACGGGAGGGGTGTACACTGAAGCTTTCTTT. Full variable domain (remainder filled in from reference TRBV9 and TRBJ1-1): DSGVTQTPKHLITATGQRVTLRCSPRSGDLSVYWYQQSLDQGLQFLIQYYNGEERAKGNILERFSAQQFPDLHSELNLSSLELGDSALYFCASSATGGVYTEAFFGQGTRLTVV.

The chain couples TRBV9 to TRBJ2-5, with D maybe TRBD2 (7 bases). The germline CDR1 and CDR2 sequences are SGDLS and YYNGEE. Trimming removed 0 bases from V and 4 bases from J, with 13 bases in between. This CDR3 is built from 15 residues. The CDR3 protein is CASSVGGGARETQYF. The CDR3 coding sequence is TGTGCCAGCAGCGTAGGAGGGGGGGCCAGAGAGACCCAGTACTTC.

The V call is TRBV7-2, the J call TRBJ2-2; 10 nucleotides align to TRBD2. The CDR3 is made up of 16 amino acids. Trimming took 5 bases from V and 1 from J; bases not matched to a gene: 4. Per germline, CDR1 SGHTA and CDR2 FQGNSA. DNA for the CDR3: TGTGCCAGCAGCCGCAGCGGGGGGGTGAACACCGGGGAGCTGTTTTTT. Its protein product is CASSRSGGVNTGELFF.

The rearrangement uses TRBV25-1 and TRBJ1-4; tentatively, D is TRBD1 (5 bases). Trimming removed 3 bases from V and 0 bases from J, with 8 bases in between. CDR3 length: 15 residues. Germline lookup yields CDR1 MGHDK and CDR2 SYGVNS. The CDR3 DNA follows: TGTGCCAGCAGTGAGCCAGGGTCAACTAATGAAAAACTGTTTTTT. This codes for CASSEPGSTNEKLFF.

The V call is TRBV9, the J call TRBJ2-1, with TRBD2 matching 11 bases. The CDR3 contains 16 residues. Germline CDR1 is SGDLS and CDR2 is YYNGEE. J gave up 1 base and V 3 bases, and 3 bases lay outside the gene matches. The CDR3 is CASSASSGGSYNEQFF. CDR3 bases: TGTGCCAGCAGCGCGTCTAGCGGGGGGTCCTACAATGAGCAGTTCTTC.

The rearrangement uses TRBV5-1 and TRBJ1-6, with 8 bases matching TRBD1. This CDR3 is 15 amino acids long. Germline assignment: CDR1 SGHRS and CDR2 YFSETQ. Trimming at V came to 4 bases and at J to 8 bases, leaving 8 bases not matched to a gene. Here the CDR3 reads CASSRGTGEYSPLHF. The CDR3 coding sequence is TGCGCCAGCAGCCGAGGGACAGGTGAATATTCACCCCTCCACTTT.

This clone was counted once. The chain is built from TRBV5-1 and TRBJ1-1; the match to TRBD1 covers 9 bases. This CDR3 has 19 amino acids. V shed 4 bases and J 3 bases; nucleotides not matched to a gene: 19. Germline values: CDR1 SGHRS, CDR2 YFSETQ. The CDR3 here is CASSGIIGEGTGTHTEAFF. CDR3 nucleotides: TGCGCCAGCAGCGGTATCATCGGAGAGGGGACAGGGACCCACACTGAAGCTTTCTTT.

The DNA for the CDR3 is TGTGCCAGCAGCGTTTTTACAGGGGGTCGCGCTGAAGCTTTCTTT. This codes for CASSVFTGGRAEAFF. This chain joins TRBV9 and TRBJ1-1, with 8 bases identical to TRBD1. The CDR3 has 15 residues. CDR1 and CDR2 (germline): SGDLS, YYNGEE. Trimming cost V 2 bases and J 6 bases; bases outside gene matches: 9.

The CDR3 DNA reads TGTGCCAGCAGCAGTGGGGCAAGGGGGTATGGCTACACCTTC. Amino acids: CASSSGARGYGYTF. The genes are TRBV5-6 and TRBJ1-2; tentative D call: TRBD1 (6 bases). The CDR3 is made up of 14 amino acids. Trimming took 4 bases from V and 5 from J, leaving 15 bases between them. CDR1 SGHDT and CDR2 YYEEEE come from the germline V gene.

The chain joins TRBV18 to TRBJ2-7, with a tentative D call TRBD2 (5 bases). V was pared by 0 bases and J by 0 bases, with 12 bases between. Germline values: CDR1 KGHSH, CDR2 LQKENI. This CDR3 region has 16 residues. Here the CDR3 DNA reads TGTGCCAGCTCACCACCGGGATGGGAGAGCTCCTACGAGCAGTACTTC. It yields the protein CASSPPGWESSYEQYF.

The chain has TRBV7-9 and TRBJ2-7, with D maybe TRBD1 (5 bases). Trimming pared 7 bases from V and 0 bases from J, leaving 10 bases between. The germline V gene encodes CDR1 SEHNR and CDR2 FQNEAQ (reference sequence). The CDR3 is made up of 13 amino acids. DNA for the CDR3: TGTGCCAGCACCTCACAGGACTCCTACGAGCAGTACTTC. Translation: CASTSQDSYEQYF.

The gene calls are TRBV2 and TRBJ2-7, with TRBD1 as a possible D gene (5 bases). In germline, CDR1 is SNHLY, CDR2 FYNNEI. The V end was cut by 0 bases, the J end by 4 bases, with 13 bases between. This CDR3 has 15 amino acids. This CDR3 reads CASSEAGAHGYEQYF. The DNA of the CDR3 is TGTGCCAGCAGTGAAGCAGGGGCGCACGGGTACGAGCAGTACTTC. The whole variable domain, filled in from reference TRBV2 and TRBJ2-7, reads EPEVTQTPSHQVTQMGQEVILRCVPISNHLYFYWYRQILGQKVEFLVSFYNNEISEKSEIFDDQFSVERPDGSNFTLKIRSTKLEDSAMYFCASSEAGAHGYEQYFGPGTRLTVT.

The gene calls are TRBV7-3 and TRBJ2-6; D gene unclear. Germline-derived CDR1 and CDR2 are SGHTA and FQGTGA. V was trimmed by 5 bases and J by 2 bases, leaving 7 bases between them. The CDR3 totals 14 residues. The CDR3 DNA sequence: TGTGCCAGCAGCCCAGGTCCTGGGGCCAACGTCCTGACTTTC. Its translation: CASSPGPGANVLTF.

V gene TRBV18 combines with J gene TRBJ1-5; 7 nucleotides match TRBD1. Per the germline V gene, CDR1 is KGHSH and CDR2 is LQKENI. V was pared by 3 bases and J by 7 bases, with 12 bases of the junction left unmatched. The CDR3 covers 16 residues. The CDR3 coding sequence is TGTGCCAGCTCACCTACCGACAGGGTTTCTGTCCAGCCCCAGCATTTT. It yields the protein CASSPTDRVSVQPQHF.

The chain links TRBV5-4 to TRBJ2-5, with 14 bases that match TRBD2. The germline V gene has CDR1 SGHNT and CDR2 YYREEE (reference sequence). CDR3 length: 16 amino acids. The V and J ends lost 3 bases and 4 bases, in that order; junction bases with no gene match: 5. CDR3 sequence (DNA): TGTGCCAGCAGCTCTACGACTAGCGGGGGGGGAGAGACCCAGTACTTC. Translated, it gives CASSSTTSGGGETQYF.

This clone occurred once. This sequence joins TRBV15 and TRBJ2-5, with 7 bases aligning to TRBD1. V gave up 3 bases and J gave up 3 bases; unmatched junction bases: 4. Germline CDR1 and CDR2: LNHNV and YYDKDF (reference sequence). This CDR3 is 14 amino acids long. The CDR3 DNA follows: TGTGCCACCAGCAGTGGCGACAGGGAAGAGACCCAGTACTTC. Translation: CATSSGDREETQYF.